These T cell receptor beta chains were read from a single sample in a study of cytomegalovirus exposure and HLA in healthy donors. TCRdb's copy holds only in-frame clones and misses some; the assay was immunoSEQ multiplex PCR. The table shows approximately 170,000 clones, with around four fifths occurring only once. Material: PBMCs. The receptors were gathered from a boy aged 2 to 9 in good health and CMV-seronegative. CDR3s leave out the opening cysteine and the closing phenylalanine or tryptophan. Fields, in order: V gene, J gene, CDR3 protein.

v_gene: TRBV13; j_gene: TRBJ2-1; CDR3aa: ASSLYGTGWDNEQF
v_gene: TRBV18; j_gene: TRBJ1-1; CDR3aa: ASHLARATNTEAF
v_gene: TRBV7-9; j_gene: TRBJ2-2; CDR3aa: ASSSGVLGELF
v_gene: TRBV29-1; j_gene: TRBJ2-1; CDR3aa: SHILIRGKNNEQF
v_gene: TRBV11-2; j_gene: TRBJ2-5; CDR3aa: ASSLWGQSQETQY
v_gene: TRBV5-1; j_gene: TRBJ2-7; CDR3aa: ASSNNPQEEQY
v_gene: TRBV6-1; j_gene: TRBJ2-2; CDR3aa: ASSEGVREVTGELF
v_gene: TRBV4-1; j_gene: TRBJ1-1; CDR3aa: ASSTDRGLVTEAF
v_gene: TRBV27; j_gene: TRBJ1-5; CDR3aa: ASSLLMGGNQPQH
v_gene: TRBV6-5; j_gene: TRBJ1-6; CDR3aa: ASSYGPQGGSPLH
v_gene: TRBV15; j_gene: TRBJ1-5; CDR3aa: ATSREAGGRGNQPQH
v_gene: TRBV7-2; j_gene: TRBJ2-1; CDR3aa: ASSRTSGDNEQF
v_gene: TRBV9; j_gene: TRBJ2-3; CDR3aa: ASSVVGTTDTQY
v_gene: TRBV23-1; j_gene: TRBJ1-1; CDR3aa: ASSQTVRALTDMIFYTEAF
v_gene: TRBV25-1; j_gene: TRBJ1-6; CDR3aa: ASSRGALNSPLH
v_gene: TRBV27; j_gene: TRBJ1-1; CDR3aa: ASSLGQGTNTEAF
v_gene: TRBV4-2; j_gene: TRBJ1-3; CDR3aa: ASSQVDSTSGNTIY
v_gene: TRBV9; j_gene: TRBJ2-7; CDR3aa: ASSPGEGYEQY
v_gene: TRBV2; j_gene: TRBJ2-5; CDR3aa: ASSEALAGAARETQY
v_gene: TRBV6-1; j_gene: TRBJ2-3; CDR3aa: ASSEAGGPGDTQY
v_gene: TRBV15; j_gene: TRBJ1-5; CDR3aa: ATSRVRQAGNQPQH
v_gene: TRBV5-6; j_gene: TRBJ1-1; CDR3aa: ASSLGLLTEAF
v_gene: TRBV30; j_gene: TRBJ1-3; CDR3aa: AWNPKQGAPGNTIY
v_gene: TRBV5-6; j_gene: TRBJ1-4; CDR3aa: ASSLEGVGKLF
v_gene: TRBV7-9; j_gene: TRBJ1-2; CDR3aa: ASSLPTGLYNGYT
v_gene: TRBV7-2; j_gene: TRBJ2-7; CDR3aa: ASSLPGKGGEQY
v_gene: TRBV12-5; j_gene: TRBJ1-1; CDR3aa: ASGYLGGGGTEAF
v_gene: TRBV15; j_gene: TRBJ1-2; CDR3aa: ATSRAGTGNYGYT
v_gene: TRBV11-2; j_gene: TRBJ2-1; CDR3aa: ASSRGGNEQF
v_gene: TRBV6-1; j_gene: TRBJ1-2; CDR3aa: ASSEDGGRYGYT
v_gene: TRBV30; j_gene: TRBJ1-6; CDR3aa: AWSGFGYNSPLH
v_gene: TRBV5-5; j_gene: TRBJ2-7; CDR3aa: ASSLDSWNEQY
v_gene: TRBV11-3; j_gene: TRBJ2-3; CDR3aa: ASSPSGDPTDTQY
v_gene: TRBV7-6; j_gene: TRBJ2-5; CDR3aa: ASSLSGLQETQY
v_gene: TRBV6-5; j_gene: TRBJ1-1; CDR3aa: ASSYRQVGWDTEAF
v_gene: TRBV28; j_gene: TRBJ1-2; CDR3aa: ASSPSKGAYGYT
v_gene: TRBV10-2; j_gene: TRBJ1-2; CDR3aa: ASSGGQGGGGYT
v_gene: TRBV7-2; j_gene: TRBJ2-5; CDR3aa: ASSLAIAGGETQY
v_gene: TRBV5-4; j_gene: TRBJ2-5; CDR3aa: ASGRTGQETQY
v_gene: TRBV11-2; j_gene: TRBJ2-7; CDR3aa: ASSWSGAGGSYEQY
v_gene: TRBV5-1; j_gene: TRBJ2-3; CDR3aa: ASSQRQHTDTQY
v_gene: TRBV4-3; j_gene: TRBJ1-3; CDR3aa: ASSQESPGAGNTIY
v_gene: TRBV5-1; j_gene: TRBJ1-3; CDR3aa: ASSLKPPFSGNTIY
v_gene: TRBV6-1; j_gene: TRBJ2-5; CDR3aa: ASRLTSGKETQY
v_gene: TRBV18; j_gene: TRBJ2-2; CDR3aa: ASSPRTGELF
v_gene: TRBV4-1; j_gene: TRBJ2-2; CDR3aa: ASSQDAADTGELF
v_gene: TRBV10-1; j_gene: TRBJ2-1; CDR3aa: ASSEAPGTGWNEQF
v_gene: TRBV30; j_gene: TRBJ2-3; CDR3aa: AWASGGLFTQY
v_gene: TRBV5-1; j_gene: TRBJ1-4; CDR3aa: ASSSNPGTQATNEKLF
v_gene: TRBV5-4; j_gene: TRBJ1-1; CDR3aa: ASSTAGQGSTEAF
v_gene: TRBV10-3; j_gene: TRBJ2-1; CDR3aa: AISEFSGGENEQF
v_gene: TRBV12-5; j_gene: TRBJ2-3; CDR3aa: ASGRGGQLSTDTQY
v_gene: TRBV30; j_gene: TRBJ1-1; CDR3aa: AWANLYAEAF
v_gene: TRBV11-2; j_gene: TRBJ2-3; CDR3aa: ASSPRDTPDTQY
v_gene: TRBV7-2; j_gene: TRBJ2-5; CDR3aa: ASSGGVQETQY
v_gene: TRBV7-2; j_gene: TRBJ1-2; CDR3aa: ASSSSGTVNSNGYT
v_gene: TRBV28; j_gene: TRBJ1-1; CDR3aa: ASSLSPMGGTEAF
v_gene: TRBV7-2; j_gene: TRBJ1-1; CDR3aa: ASSSYRGGNTEAF
v_gene: TRBV18; j_gene: TRBJ2-5; CDR3aa: ASSPRAESETQY
v_gene: TRBV20-1; j_gene: TRBJ2-7; CDR3aa: SARDYTEQY